This T cell receptor (beta chain) came from a study of cytomegalovirus exposure and HLA in healthy donors. Across the whole study: Earlier sequencing of approximately 180 million T cells yielded approximately 120 million unique TCR beta sequences.

It was with 60 Vbeta and 13 Jbeta primers that the PCR ran. Profiled with immunoSEQ multiplex PCR; TCRdb holds only in-frame clones, not every one. This table holds 130,000 to 150,000 clones, over 55% found once. Study results and limitations: The availability of immune exposure information extended only to CMV serostatus. Looking again later, the authors saw that most CMV-associated TCR beta chains seemed HLA-restricted. It was reported that the classifier diagnosed cytomegalovirus status with high specificity and sensitivity in both the original and validation cohorts.

This clone has a single count. Its antigen is undetermined. The CDR3 sequence is 17 residues long. The V gene's germline CDR1 is SNHLY and CDR2 FYNNEI. V trimming: 7 bases; J trimming: 6 bases; junction bases outside the gene matches: 18. The TCR originated in a man aged 40-50 years in good health and CMV-seronegative. What was sequenced was PBMCs. The genes are TRBV2 and TRBJ1-5; 7 bases agree with TRBD1. CDR3 DNA sequence: TGTGCCAGCAAGTTAGATAGGGGACAGATGGTTGCTCAGCCCCAGCATTTT. The encoded protein is CASKLDRGQMVAQPQHF.